This TCR beta chain was recovered during a study of T cell repertoires in cytomegalovirus infection. On this clonotype itself: The antigen is not known.

Each CDR3 protein is one row after TCRdb ran MiXCR on the reads. The sample consists of 830,000 or so distinct CDR3 sequences, approximately 32% of them appearing once. With 1 base clipped from V and 10 bases from J, the junction kept 8 bases outside the gene matches. The CDR3 is 15 amino acids. Germline assignment: CDR1 SGHRS and CDR2 YFSETQ. This clonotype originated in a human donor in good health (CMV status not recorded). Some clones in this sample may be carry-over from other donors' samples. Sample: cultured CD8+ T cells from PBMCs, taken from culture after CMV antigen stimulation. V gene TRBV5-1 combines with J gene TRBJ2-1; 10 bases align to TRBD2. The CDR3 loop is CASSLQAGGPSEQFF. CDR3 in DNA: TGCGCCAGCAGCTTGCAAGCGGGGGGGCCATCGGAGCAGTTCTTC. The full variable domain, completed using reference TRBV5-1 and TRBJ2-1, is KAGVTQTPRYLIKTRGQQVTLSCSPISGHRSVSWYQQTPGQGLQFLFEYFSETQRNKGNFPGRFSGRQFSNSRSEMNVSTLELGDSALYLCASSLQAGGPSEQFFGPGTRLTVL.